This T cell receptor beta chain was captured in a study of CD8+CD57+ T cells in acquired aplastic anemia (dated by TCRdb to 2017 to 2018). Study-level background: A mean of roughly 3.2 ug of DNA, ranging from about 0.19 to 30 ug, was extracted from sorted CD4+ and CD8+ cells. For healthy donor samples, the average read count was about 10.8 million for CD4+ cells and 11.0 million for CD8+ cells.

Paper-wide results and their limitations: Twenty-nine CD8+ CDR3 sequences were shared between patients and controls but appeared highly expressed in patients and within their immunodominant clones. No significant difference in CD8+ Simpson's diversity was found between patients and healthy controls (P=0.060).

Genomic DNA was used as template for profiling of TCR beta VDJ combinations and CDR3 sequences. An Illumina HiSeq 2000 was used for TCR repertoire sequencing. For the original study's pipeline: Repertoires were assessed using TRBV/TRBJ rearrangement plots, CDR3 size and DJ length profiles, and Simpson's diversity index. The immunodominant clone was defined as the most abundant DNA sequence in deep sequencing data. CDR3 amino acid sequences were screened for sharing across subjects and were compared with published repertoires and the VDJdb database. TCRdb trimmed the raw reads at Q25, called clones with MiXCR and kept productive beta chains. Each entry is one CDR3 protein sequence, shown with its most common DNA and genes. The V and J calls and clone size come from TCRdb's table, not from the authors' own analysis. The sample table lists about 170,000 distinct CDR3 sequences, approximately 40% of them with a count of one. The leading ten clones occupy 1.1% of the sample.

In the study, sorted CD4+ and CD8+ blood T cells from patients with severe aplastic anemia and from healthy subjects underwent deep sequencing of TCR repertoires. Ficoll-Paque density gradient centrifugation was used to isolate peripheral blood mononuclear cells. Before DNA extraction, CD4+ and CD8+ T cells were sorted by FACS or by magnetic beads. Its CDR3 holds 15 amino acids, cysteine through phenylalanine. Of the read, only the CDR3 DNA is kept; its 45 bases are in frame from base 1. CDR1 and CDR2 are read off the germline V gene (reference sequence) as LNHDA and SQIVND. V and J are truncated by 5 bases and 4 bases respectively, leaving an intervening sequence of 17 bases. There are many counts of this clonotype. Its antigen specificity is not known. Per-nucleotide qualities are absent, and no much larger clonotype sits a single base away.

The rearranged chain carries TRBV19 and TRBJ1-2; TRBD1 could be the D gene, as 6 bases match. Sequenced input: sorted CD4+, CD8+, or CD8+CD57+ T cells (not recorded which) from PBMCs. This receptor was obtained from a human donor in good health. The DNA sequence reads TGTGCCAGTAGTCCCGGCAGGGGTGGAAGCTATGGCTACACCTTC. It codes for CASSPGRGGSYGYTF.